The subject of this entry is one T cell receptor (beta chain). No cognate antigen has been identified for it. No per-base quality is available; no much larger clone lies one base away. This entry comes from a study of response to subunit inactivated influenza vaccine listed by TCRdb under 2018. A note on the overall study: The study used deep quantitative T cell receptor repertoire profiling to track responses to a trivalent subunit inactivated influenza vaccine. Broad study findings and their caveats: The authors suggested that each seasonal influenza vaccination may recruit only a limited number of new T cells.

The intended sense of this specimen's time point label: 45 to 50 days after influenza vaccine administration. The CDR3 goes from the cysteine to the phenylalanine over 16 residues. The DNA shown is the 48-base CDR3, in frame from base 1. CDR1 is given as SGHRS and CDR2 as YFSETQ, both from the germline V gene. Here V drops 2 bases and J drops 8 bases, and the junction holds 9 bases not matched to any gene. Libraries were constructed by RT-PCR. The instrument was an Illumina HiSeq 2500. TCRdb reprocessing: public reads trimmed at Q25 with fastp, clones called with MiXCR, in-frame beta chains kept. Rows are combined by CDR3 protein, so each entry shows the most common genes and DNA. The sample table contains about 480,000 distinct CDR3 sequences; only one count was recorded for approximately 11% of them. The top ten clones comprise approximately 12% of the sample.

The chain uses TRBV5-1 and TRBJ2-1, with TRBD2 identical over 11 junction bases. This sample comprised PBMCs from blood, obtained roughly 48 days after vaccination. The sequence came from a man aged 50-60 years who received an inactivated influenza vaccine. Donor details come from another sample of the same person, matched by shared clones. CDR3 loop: CASSLLAGGYVDEQFF. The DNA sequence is TGCGCCAGCAGCTTATTAGCGGGAGGGTATGTTGATGAGCAGTTCTTC.